The T cell receptor (beta chain) described here comes from a study of T cell responses to AZD1222 COVID-19 vaccine. Regarding the study as a whole: Clonal diversity was possibly underestimated, and white British individuals and females predominated among donors. Across spike, vaccine-associated CD4 TCRs were found, dominant at 160-218 and 743-854.

Per germline, CDR1 SEHNR and CDR2 FQNEAQ (reference sequence). Trimming took 1 base from V and 2 from J, leaving 14 bases between them. The CDR3 sequence is 16 residues long. To note about this clone: Its antigen is unknown.

Data came from immunoSEQ multiplex PCR; TCRdb stores just in-frame clones and leaves some out. The sample yields more than 100,000 clones, less than 95% seen once. This sequence joins TRBV7-9 and TRBJ2-5; D is ambiguous. The clonotype originates from an adult in good health. The source material was peripheral blood, sampled on day 0 of AZD1222 vaccination. The CDR3 DNA reads TGTGCCAGCAGCTTAGATACCGCCCGGGCTCAAGAGACCCAGTACTTC. Its protein is CASSLDTARAQETQYF.